Described below is a single T cell receptor (beta chain) sequence and its context. Its antigen is undetermined. This specimen comes from a study of T-cell reconstitution after alpha-beta-depleted transplantation in children. Findings and caveats of the study: One year post-transplant, T-cell counts and diversity were largely derived from T cells produced anew. Several hundred expanded graft clones reportedly were the source of alpha-beta T cells about two months after transplant.

This CDR3 spans 13 amino acids. The J segment lost 8 bases and the V segment lost 3 bases, leaving 4 bases of the junction unmatched. Germline-derived CDR1 and CDR2 are ENHRY and SYGVKD. Library preparation (for TCRbeta) was performed with unique molecular identifiers. TCRdb used MiXCR to reprocess the PCR reads, holding one entry per CDR3 protein. The sample lists roughly 350,000 distinct CDR3 sequences, around 15% seen once, with roughly two fifths in the top ten. V and J are TRBV10-3 and TRBJ2-1; 7 nucleotides agree with TRBD1. Sequences were derived from PBMCs, mostly from graft donor cells, sampled 360 days after TCRalphabeta/CD19-depleted stem cell transplant. The origin of this receptor is a male patient aged 2 to 10 who had a stem cell transplant for acute lymphoblastic leukemia, so the T cells may come from the graft donor. DNA for the CDR3: TGTGCCATCAGTGACCCCGACAGGGATGAGCAGTTCTTC. Protein product: CAISDPDRDEQFF.